This entry concerns a single T cell receptor beta chain. Germline is not matched at one junction end, which may reflect a read error. The germline V gene encodes CDR1 MNHNY and CDR2 SVGAGI (reference sequence). The CDR3 consists of 14 residues. This sample was taken from a study of tumor-infiltrating lymphocytes in primary liver carcinoma. Study as a whole: The patients included men and women who were aged 30 to 69 years. The yield of productive TCRbeta reads per sample was roughly 3.5 to 7.5 million and was similar across tissue types.

Extraction of RNA together with DNA used about 17-30 mg of unsorted bulk tissue. No patient had received treatment, and all had chronic HBV infection. The authors made TCR beta cDNA from about 500 ng total RNA with a constant-region primer. The TCR beta library was amplified through three nested multiplex PCR rounds in a modified ARM-PCR procedure. The first two PCR rounds used TRBV1-TRBV30 forward primers with a C-beta reverse primer, 10 to 11 cycles each. TCRdb re-derived calls from the multiplex PCR reads in MiXCR, one entry per CDR3 protein. The table shows some 30,000 distinct CDR3 sequences, with 71% occurring only once.

This receptor was taken from a woman aged 25 to 39 with primary liver carcinoma and hepatitis B virus infection. Sequencing used liver tumor tissue from sampling region 3. Subset indicated: tumor region T3, left-lateral pole. The J gene is TRBJ1-6, the V gene TRBV6-6, with TRBD1 as a possible D gene (5 bases). The CDR3 sequence: CVSSYAGMDPPLHF. The CDR3 bases are TGTGTCAGCAGTTACGCAGGGATGGATCCACCCCTCCACTTT.